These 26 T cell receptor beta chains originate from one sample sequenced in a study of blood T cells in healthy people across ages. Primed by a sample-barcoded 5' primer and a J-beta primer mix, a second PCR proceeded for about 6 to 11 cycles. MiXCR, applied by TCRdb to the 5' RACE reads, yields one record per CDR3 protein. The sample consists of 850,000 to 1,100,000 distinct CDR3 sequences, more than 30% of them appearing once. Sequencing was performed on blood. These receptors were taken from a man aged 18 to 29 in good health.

CDR3 amino acids: CASSERWEELFF. In DNA form, the CDR3 reads TGTGCCAGCAGTGAACGGTGGGAAGAACTGTTTTTT. This chain uses TRBV6-1 with TRBJ1-4; D uncertain. Trimming took 2 bases from V and 12 from J, leaving 10 bases between them. CDR3 length: 12 residues. Per germline, CDR1 MNHNS and CDR2 SASEGT.

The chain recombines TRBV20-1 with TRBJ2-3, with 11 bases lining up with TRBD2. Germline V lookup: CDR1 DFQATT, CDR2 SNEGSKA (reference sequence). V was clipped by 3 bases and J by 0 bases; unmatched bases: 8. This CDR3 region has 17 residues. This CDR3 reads CSARPTSGGRSTDTQYF. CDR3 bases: TGCAGTGCTAGGCCTACTAGCGGGGGCCGGAGCACAGATACGCAGTATTTT.

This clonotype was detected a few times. In DNA form, the CDR3 reads TGTGCCAGCAGTTTGGTACAGGGAGGGAAGGTACAGCCCCAGCATTTT. Protein sequence: CASSLVQGGKVQPQHF. This chain joins TRBV12-3 or TRBV12-4 and TRBJ1-5; D may be TRBD1 (6 bases). Between the trimmed V and J ends, which lost 3 bases and 7 bases, there was a span of 19 bases. The CDR3 length is 16 residues.

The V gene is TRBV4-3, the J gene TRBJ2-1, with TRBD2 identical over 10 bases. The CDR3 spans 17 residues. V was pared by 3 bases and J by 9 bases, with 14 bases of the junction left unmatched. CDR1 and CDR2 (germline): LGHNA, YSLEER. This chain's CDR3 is CASSQGFSGGSLSEQFF. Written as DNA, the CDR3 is TGCGCCAGCAGCCAGGGTTTTAGCGGGGGGTCCCTTAGTGAGCAGTTCTTC.

Written as DNA, the CDR3 is TGCGCCAGCAGCCCCCAGCGGGGGACTGAAGCTTTCTTT. Amino acids: CASSPQRGTEAFF. The chain links TRBV4-3 to TRBJ1-1, with TRBD1 as a possible D gene (5 bases). The CDR3 spans 13 residues. The V end was cut by 4 bases, the J end by 5 bases, with 11 bases between. Germline V gene sequence: CDR1 LGHNA, CDR2 YSLEER.

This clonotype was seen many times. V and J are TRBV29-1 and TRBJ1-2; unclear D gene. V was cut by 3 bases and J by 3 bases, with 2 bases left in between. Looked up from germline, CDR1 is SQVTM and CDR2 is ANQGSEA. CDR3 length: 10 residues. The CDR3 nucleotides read TGCAGCGTTGACGACTATGGCTACACCTTC. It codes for CSVDDYGYTF.

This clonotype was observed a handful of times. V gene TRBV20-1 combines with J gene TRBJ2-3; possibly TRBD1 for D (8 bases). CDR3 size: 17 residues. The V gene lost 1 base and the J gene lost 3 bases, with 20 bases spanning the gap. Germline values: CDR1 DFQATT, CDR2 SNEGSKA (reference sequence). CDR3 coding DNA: TGCAGTGCTAGAGTGATTAAAGCGGGACAGGCAACAGATACGCAGTATTTT. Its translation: CSARVIKAGQATDTQYF.

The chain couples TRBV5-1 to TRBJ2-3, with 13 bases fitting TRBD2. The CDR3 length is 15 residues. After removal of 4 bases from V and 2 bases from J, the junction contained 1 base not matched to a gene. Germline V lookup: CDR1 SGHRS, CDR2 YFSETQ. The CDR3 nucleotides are TGCGCCAGCAGCGGGACTAGCGGGGTCACAGATACGCAGTATTTT. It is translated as CASSGTSGVTDTQYF.

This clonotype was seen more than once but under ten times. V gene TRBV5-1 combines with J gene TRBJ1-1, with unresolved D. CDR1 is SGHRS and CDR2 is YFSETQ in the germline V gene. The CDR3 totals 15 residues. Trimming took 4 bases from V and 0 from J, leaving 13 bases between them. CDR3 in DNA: TGCGCCAGCAGCCCGTCCACACCTATGAACACTGAAGCTTTCTTT. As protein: CASSPSTPMNTEAFF.

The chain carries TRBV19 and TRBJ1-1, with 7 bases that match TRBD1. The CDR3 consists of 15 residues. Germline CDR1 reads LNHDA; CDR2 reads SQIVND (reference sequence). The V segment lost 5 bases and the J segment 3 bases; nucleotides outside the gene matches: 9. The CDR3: CASSPEGTEYTEAFF. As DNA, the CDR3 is TGTGCCAGTAGTCCCGAGGGGACAGAATACACTGAAGCTTTCTTT.

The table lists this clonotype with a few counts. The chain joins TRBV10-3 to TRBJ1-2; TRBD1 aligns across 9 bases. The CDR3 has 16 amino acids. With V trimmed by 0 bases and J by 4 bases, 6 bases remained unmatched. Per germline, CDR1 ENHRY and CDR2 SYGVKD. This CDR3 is CAISESGDRDAYGYTF. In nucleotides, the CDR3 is TGTGCCATCAGTGAGTCGGGGGACAGGGATGCCTATGGCTACACCTTC.

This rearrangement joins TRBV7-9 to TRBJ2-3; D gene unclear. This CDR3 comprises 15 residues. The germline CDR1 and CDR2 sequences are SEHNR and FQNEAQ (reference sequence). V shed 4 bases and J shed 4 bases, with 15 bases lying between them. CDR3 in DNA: TGTGCCAGCAGCTCGCGGACGGCCTATTCAGATACGCAGTATTTT. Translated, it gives CASSSRTAYSDTQYF.

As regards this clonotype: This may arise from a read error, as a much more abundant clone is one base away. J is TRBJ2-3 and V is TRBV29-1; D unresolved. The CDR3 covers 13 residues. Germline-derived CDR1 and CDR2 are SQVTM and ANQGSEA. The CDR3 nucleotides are TGCGGCGTTGGCACACTCACCACAGATACGCAGTATTTT. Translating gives CGVGTLTTDTQYF.

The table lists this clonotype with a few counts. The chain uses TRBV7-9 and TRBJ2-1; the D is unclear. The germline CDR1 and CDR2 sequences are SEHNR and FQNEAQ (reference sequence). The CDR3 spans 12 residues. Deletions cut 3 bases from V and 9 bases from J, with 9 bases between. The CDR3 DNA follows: TGTGCCAGCAGCTTTGAGAGTGGTGAGCAGTTCTTC. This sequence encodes CASSFESGEQFF.

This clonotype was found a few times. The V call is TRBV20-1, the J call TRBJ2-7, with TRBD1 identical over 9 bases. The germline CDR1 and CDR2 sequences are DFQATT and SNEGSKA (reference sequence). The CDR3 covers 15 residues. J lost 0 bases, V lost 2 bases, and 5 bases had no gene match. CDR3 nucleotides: TGCAGTGCTAGAATTAGACAGGGGGGCTCCTACGAGCAGTACTTC. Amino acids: CSARIRQGGSYEQYF.

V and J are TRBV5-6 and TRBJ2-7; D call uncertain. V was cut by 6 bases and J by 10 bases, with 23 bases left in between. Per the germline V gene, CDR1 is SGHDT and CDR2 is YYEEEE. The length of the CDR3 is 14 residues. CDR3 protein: CASNPSRLSLAQYF. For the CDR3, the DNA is TGTGCCAGCAATCCAAGCAGACTCTCATTGGCCCAGTACTTC.

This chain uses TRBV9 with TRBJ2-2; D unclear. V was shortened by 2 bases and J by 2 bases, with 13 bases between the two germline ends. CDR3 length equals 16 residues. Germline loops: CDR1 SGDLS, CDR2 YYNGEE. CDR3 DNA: TGTGCCAGCAGCGTCGAGGAGACTCAAAACACCGGGGAGCTGTTTTTT. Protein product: CASSVEETQNTGELFF.

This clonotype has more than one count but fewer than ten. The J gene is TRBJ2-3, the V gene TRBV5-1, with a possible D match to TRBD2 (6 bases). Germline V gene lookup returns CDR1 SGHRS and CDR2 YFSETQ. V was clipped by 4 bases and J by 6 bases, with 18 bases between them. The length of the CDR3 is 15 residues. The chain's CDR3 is CASSVLADLPDTQYF. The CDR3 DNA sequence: TGCGCCAGCAGCGTATTAGCGGACCTACCCGATACGCAGTATTTT.

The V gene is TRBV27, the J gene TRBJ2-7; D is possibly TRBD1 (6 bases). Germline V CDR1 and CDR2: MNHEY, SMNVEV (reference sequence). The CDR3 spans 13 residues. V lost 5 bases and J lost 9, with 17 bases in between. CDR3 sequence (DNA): TGTGCCAGCAGTGTAGGGACAAACCAGGGGCAGTACTTC. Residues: CASSVGTNQGQYF.

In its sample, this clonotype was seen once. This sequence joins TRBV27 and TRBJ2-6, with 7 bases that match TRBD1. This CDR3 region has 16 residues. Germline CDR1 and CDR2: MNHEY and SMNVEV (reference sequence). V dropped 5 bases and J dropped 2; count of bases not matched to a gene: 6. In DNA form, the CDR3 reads TGTGCCAGCAGTACTACAGGGGTCGCTGGGGCCAACGTCCTGACTTTC. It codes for CASSTTGVAGANVLTF.

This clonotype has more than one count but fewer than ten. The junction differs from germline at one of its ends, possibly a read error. CDR3 bases: TGTGCCGGCTCACCGTACCCGGGACAGAAAAAAAACATTCAGTACTTC. Protein: CAGSPYPGQKKNIQYF. This chain joins TRBV18 and TRBJ2-7, with 7 bases fitting TRBD1. The end of the DNA is better explained by TRBJ2-4, so the J call may be wrong. From germline, CDR1 is KGHSH and CDR2 LQKENI. The length of the CDR3 is 16 residues.

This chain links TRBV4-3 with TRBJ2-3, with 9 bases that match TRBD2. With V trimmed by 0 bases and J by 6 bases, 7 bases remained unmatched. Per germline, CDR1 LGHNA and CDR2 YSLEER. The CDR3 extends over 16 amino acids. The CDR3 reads CASSQDGAGGYDTQYF. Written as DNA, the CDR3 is TGCGCCAGCAGCCAAGATGGAGCGGGGGGTTACGATACGCAGTATTTT.

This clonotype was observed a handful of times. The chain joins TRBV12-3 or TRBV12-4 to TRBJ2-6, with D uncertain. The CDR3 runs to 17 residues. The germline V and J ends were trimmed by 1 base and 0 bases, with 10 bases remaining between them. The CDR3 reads CASSLERLSSGANVLTF. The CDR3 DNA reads TGTGCCAGCAGTTTAGAACGGCTGAGCTCTGGGGCCAACGTCCTGACTTTC.

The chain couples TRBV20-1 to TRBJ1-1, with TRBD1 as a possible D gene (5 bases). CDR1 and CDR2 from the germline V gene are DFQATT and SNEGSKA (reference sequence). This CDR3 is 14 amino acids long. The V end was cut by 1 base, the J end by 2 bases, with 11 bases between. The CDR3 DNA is TGCAGTGCTAGAGTGCCGGGACCTAACACTGAAGCTTTCTTT. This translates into CSARVPGPNTEAFF.

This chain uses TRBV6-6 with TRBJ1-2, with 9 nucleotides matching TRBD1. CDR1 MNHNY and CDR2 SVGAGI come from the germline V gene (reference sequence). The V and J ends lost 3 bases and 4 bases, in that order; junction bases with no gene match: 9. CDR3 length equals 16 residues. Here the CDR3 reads CASSYSPDRGSYGYTF. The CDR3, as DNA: TGTGCCAGCAGTTATTCCCCGGACAGGGGCAGCTATGGCTACACCTTC.

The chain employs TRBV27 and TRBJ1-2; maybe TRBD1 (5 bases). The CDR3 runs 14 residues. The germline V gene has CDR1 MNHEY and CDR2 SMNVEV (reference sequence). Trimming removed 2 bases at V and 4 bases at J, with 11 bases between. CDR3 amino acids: CASSLKAGPYGYTF. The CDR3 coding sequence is TGTGCCAGCAGTTTAAAGGCAGGGCCCTATGGCTACACCTTC.